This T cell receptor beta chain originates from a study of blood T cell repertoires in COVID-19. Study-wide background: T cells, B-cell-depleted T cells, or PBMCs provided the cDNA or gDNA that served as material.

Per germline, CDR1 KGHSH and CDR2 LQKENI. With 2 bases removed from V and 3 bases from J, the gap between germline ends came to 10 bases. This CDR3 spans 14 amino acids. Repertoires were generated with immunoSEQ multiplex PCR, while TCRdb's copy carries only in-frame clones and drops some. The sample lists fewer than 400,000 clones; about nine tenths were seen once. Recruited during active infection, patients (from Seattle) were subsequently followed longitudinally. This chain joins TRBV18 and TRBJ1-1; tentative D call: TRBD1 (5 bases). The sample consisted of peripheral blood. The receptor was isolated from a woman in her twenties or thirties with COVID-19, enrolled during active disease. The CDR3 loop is CASSPRGGYTEAFF. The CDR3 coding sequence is TGTGCCAGCTCACCAAGGGGAGGTTACACTGAAGCTTTCTTT.